Sequencing of this TCR beta chain was carried out in a study of T cell responses to AZD1222 COVID-19 vaccine. This CDR3 has 15 amino acids. Trimming shortened V by 0 bases and J by 7 bases, and 13 bases separated the two germline ends. Germline assignment: CDR1 MGHRA and CDR2 YSYEKL. Data came from immunoSEQ multiplex PCR; TCRdb stores just in-frame clones and leaves some out. This repertoire shows approximately 180,000 clones, roughly nine tenths found once; its top ten account for 2% to 3%. Study results and caveats: At baseline, just five to seven AZD1222 recipients tested seropositive.

In regard to this clone: As yet, its antigen is unknown.

This receptor was taken from an adult in good health. This specimen consisted of peripheral blood, obtained on day 0 of AZD1222 vaccination. This sequence joins TRBV4-1 and TRBJ1-5, with a possible D match to TRBD1 (5 bases). The CDR3 is CASSQDLRGPQPQHF. CDR3 DNA sequence: TGCGCCAGCAGCCAAGATTTAAGGGGCCCACAGCCCCAGCATTTT.